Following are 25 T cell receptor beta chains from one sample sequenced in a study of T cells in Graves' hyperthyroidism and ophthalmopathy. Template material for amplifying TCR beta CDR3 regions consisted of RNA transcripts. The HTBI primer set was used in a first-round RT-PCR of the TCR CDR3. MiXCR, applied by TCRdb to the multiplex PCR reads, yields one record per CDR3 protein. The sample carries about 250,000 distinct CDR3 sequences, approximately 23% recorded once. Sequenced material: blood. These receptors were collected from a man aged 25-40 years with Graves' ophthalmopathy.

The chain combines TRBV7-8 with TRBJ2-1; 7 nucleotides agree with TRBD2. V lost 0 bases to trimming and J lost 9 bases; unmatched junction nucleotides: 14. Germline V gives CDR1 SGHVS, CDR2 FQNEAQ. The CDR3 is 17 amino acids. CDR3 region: CASSLADGGGSGREQFF. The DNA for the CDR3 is TGTGCCAGCAGCTTAGCGGATGGAGGCGGGAGCGGGCGTGAGCAGTTCTTC.

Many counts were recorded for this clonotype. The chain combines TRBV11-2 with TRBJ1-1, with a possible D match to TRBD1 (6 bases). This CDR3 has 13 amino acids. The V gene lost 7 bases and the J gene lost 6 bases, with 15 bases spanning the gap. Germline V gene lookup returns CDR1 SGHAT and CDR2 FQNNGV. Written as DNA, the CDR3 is TGTGCCAGCATCTACAACAGGGACTCTGAAGCTTTCTTT. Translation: CASIYNRDSEAFF.

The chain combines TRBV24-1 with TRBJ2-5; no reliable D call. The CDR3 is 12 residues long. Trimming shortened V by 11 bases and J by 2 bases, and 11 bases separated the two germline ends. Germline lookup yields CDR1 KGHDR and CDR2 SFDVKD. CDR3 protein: CANPARQETQYF. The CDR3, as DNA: TGTGCCAATCCAGCGCGTCAAGAGACCCAGTACTTC.

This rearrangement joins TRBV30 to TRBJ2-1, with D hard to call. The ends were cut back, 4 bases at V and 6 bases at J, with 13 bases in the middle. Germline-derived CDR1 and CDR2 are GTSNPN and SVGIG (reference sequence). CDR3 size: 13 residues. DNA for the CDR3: TGTGCCTGGATCAAGGACCCCCTCAATGAGCAGTTCTTC. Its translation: CAWIKDPLNEQFF.

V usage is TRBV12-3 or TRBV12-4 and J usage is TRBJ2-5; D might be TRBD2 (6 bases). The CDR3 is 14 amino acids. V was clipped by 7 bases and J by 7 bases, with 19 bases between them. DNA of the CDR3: TGTGCCAGCACGCCCGGGACTCGGAGTTTGACCCAGTACTTC. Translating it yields CASTPGTRSLTQYF.

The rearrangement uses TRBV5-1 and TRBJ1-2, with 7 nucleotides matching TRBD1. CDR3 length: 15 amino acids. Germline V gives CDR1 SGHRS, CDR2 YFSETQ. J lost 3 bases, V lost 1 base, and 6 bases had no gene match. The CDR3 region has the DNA TGCGCCAGCAGCTTGACGGGACAGTGGGACTATGGCTACACCTTC. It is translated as CASSLTGQWDYGYTF.

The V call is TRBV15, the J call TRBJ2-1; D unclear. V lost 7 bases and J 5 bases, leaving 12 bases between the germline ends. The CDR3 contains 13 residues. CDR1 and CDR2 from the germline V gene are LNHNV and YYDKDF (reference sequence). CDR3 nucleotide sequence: TGTGCCACCATGGACGGGTGGGACAATGAGCAGTTCTTC. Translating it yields CATMDGWDNEQFF.

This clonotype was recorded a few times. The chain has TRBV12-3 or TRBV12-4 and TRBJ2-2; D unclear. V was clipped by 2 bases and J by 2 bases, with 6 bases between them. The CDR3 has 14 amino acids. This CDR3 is CASSLTENTGELFF. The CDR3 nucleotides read TGTGCCAGCAGTTTAACGGAAAACACCGGGGAGCTGTTTTTT.

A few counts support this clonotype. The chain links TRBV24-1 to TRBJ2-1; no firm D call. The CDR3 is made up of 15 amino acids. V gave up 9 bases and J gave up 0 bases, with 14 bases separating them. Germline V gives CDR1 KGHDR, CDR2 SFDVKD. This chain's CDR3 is CATSMGYSSYNEQFF. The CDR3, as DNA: TGTGCCACCTCAATGGGTTATAGCTCCTACAATGAGCAGTTCTTC.

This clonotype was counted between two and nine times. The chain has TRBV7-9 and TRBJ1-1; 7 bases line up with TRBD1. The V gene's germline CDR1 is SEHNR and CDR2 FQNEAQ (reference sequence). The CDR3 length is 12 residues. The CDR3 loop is CAWDSLNTEAFF. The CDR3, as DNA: TGTGCTTGGGACAGCTTGAACACTGAAGCTTTCTTT.

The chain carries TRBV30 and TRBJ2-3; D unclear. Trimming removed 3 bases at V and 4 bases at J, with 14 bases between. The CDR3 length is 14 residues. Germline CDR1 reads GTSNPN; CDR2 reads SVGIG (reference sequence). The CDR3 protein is CAWRLRATPDTQYF. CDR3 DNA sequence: TGTGCCTGGAGGCTACGGGCCACCCCAGATACGCAGTATTTT. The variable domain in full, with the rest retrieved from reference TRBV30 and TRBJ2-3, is SQTIHQWPATLVQPVGSPLSLECTVEGTSNPNLYWYRQAAGRGLQLLFYSVGIGQISSEVPQNLSASRPQDRQFILSSKKLLLSDSGFYLCAWRLRATPDTQYFGPGTRLTVL.

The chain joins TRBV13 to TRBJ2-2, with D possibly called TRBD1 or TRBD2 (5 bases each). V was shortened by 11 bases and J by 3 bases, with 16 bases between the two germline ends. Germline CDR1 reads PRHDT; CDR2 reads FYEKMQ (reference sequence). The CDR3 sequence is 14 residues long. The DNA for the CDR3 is TGTGCCGCGTCGGGGCGAGCAGACACCGGGGAGCTGTTTTTT. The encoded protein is CAASGRADTGELFF.

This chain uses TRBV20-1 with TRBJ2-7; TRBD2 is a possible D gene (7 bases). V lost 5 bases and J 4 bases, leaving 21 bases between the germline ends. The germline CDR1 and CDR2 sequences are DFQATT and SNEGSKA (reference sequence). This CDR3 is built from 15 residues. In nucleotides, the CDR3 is TGCAGTGCTGGGTTGAGTCGGGGGGCAAAGTACGAGCAGTACTTC. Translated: CSAGLSRGAKYEQYF.

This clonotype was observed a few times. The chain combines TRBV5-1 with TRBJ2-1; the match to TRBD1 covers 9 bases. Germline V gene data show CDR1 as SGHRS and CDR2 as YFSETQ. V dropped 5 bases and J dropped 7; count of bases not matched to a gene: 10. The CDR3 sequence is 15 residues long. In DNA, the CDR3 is TGCGCCAGCAGATCCGGGACAGGGCTTATAAATGAGCAGTTCTTC. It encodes CASRSGTGLINEQFF.

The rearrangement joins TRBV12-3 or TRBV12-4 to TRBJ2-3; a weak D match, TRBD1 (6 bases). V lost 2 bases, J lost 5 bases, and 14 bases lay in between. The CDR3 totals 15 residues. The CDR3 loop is CASSLQGPPGDTQYF. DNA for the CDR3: TGTGCCAGCAGTTTACAGGGGCCTCCCGGAGATACGCAGTATTTT.

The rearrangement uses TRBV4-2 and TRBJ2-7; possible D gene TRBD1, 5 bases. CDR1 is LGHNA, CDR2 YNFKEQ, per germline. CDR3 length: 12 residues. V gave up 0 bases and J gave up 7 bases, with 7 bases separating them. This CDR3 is CASSQERGEQYF. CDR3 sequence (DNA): TGTGCCAGCAGCCAAGAAAGGGGAGAGCAGTACTTC.

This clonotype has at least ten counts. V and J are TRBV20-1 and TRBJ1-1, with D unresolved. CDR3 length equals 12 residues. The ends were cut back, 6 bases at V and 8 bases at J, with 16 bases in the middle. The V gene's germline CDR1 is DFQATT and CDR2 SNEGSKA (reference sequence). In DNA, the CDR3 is TGCAGTGCCCCAGAATCCACGGGGGAAGCTTTCTTT. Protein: CSAPESTGEAFF.

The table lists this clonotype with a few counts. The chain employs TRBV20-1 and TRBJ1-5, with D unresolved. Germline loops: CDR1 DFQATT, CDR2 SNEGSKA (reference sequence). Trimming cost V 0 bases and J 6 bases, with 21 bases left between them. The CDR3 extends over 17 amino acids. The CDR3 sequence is CSAREVLGFGSSQPQHF. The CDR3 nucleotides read TGCAGTGCTAGAGAGGTGTTGGGGTTCGGGTCAAGTCAGCCCCAGCATTTT.

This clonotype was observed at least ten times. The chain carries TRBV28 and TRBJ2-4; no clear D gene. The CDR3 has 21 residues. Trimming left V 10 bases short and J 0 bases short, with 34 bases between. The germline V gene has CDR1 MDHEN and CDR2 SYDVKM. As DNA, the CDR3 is TGTGCCACCAGCCTATTTATCGATCATGTTTTTAAGTCCGTAGCCAAAAACATTCAGTACTTC. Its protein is CATSLFIDHVFKSVAKNIQYF.

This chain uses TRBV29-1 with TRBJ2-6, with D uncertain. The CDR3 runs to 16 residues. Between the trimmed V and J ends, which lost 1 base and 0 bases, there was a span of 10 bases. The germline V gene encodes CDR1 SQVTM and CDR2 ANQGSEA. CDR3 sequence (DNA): TGCAGCGTTGAAGTATCTGAAACCTCTGGGGCCAACGTCCTGACTTTC. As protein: CSVEVSETSGANVLTF.

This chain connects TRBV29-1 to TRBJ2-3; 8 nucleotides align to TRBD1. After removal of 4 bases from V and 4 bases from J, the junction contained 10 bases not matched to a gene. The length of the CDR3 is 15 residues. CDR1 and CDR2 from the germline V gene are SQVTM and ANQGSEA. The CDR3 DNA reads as TGCAGCGTTGTCCAAGCCAGGGGGCGGCCAGATACGCAGTATTTT. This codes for CSVVQARGRPDTQYF.

This chain's CDR3 is CASSFLAGRQETQYF. DNA for the CDR3: TGTGCCAGCAGTTTTTTAGCGGGCCGACAAGAGACCCAGTACTTC. The rearrangement links TRBV12-3 or TRBV12-4 to TRBJ2-5; 7 bases line up with TRBD2. V gave up 3 bases and J gave up 2 bases; unmatched junction bases: 6. This CDR3 comprises 15 residues.

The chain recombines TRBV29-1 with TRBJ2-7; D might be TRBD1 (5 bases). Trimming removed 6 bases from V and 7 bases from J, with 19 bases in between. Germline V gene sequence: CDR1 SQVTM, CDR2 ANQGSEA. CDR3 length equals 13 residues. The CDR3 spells CSVRDSLMAEQYF. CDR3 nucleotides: TGCAGCGTGCGCGACAGTCTTATGGCTGAGCAGTACTTC.

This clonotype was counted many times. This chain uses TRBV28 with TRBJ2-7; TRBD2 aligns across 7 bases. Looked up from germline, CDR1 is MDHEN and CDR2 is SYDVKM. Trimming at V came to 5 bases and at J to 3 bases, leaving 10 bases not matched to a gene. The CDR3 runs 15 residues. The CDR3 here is CASSGPGGRSYEQYF. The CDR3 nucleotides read TGTGCCAGCAGTGGCCCGGGGGGAAGGAGCTACGAGCAGTACTTC.

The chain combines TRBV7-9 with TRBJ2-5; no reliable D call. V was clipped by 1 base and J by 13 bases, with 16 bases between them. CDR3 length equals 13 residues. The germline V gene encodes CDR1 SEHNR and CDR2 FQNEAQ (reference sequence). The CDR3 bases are TGTGCCAGCAGCTTAGAAGGTCTCAACCCCCCGTACTTC. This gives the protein CASSLEGLNPPYF.